This T cell receptor (beta chain) was identified in a study of vaccination effects on CD4 cells after COVID-19. Before any sequencing was done, the ViraFEST assay used viral peptide pools to expand antigen-specific CD4+ T cells. Once cultured for about 9 days, the cells underwent separation to obtain CD4+ T cells. Each person got two doses of an mRNA SARS-CoV-2 vaccine, BNT162b2 or mRNA-1273. In the case of this clone: Its antigen is currently unknown.

The assay was immunoSEQ multiplex PCR, and TCRdb's table has in-frame clones only and misses some. The table shows some 69,000 clones, with around 74% occurring only once. The CDR3 is 16 residues long. V dropped 0 bases and J dropped 4 bases, with 15 bases sitting between them. The germline V gene has CDR1 LGHNA and CDR2 YNFKEQ. The chain uses TRBV4-2 and TRBJ2-5; a weak D match, TRBD1 (6 bases). This TCR was recovered from a human donor who received a COVID-19 vaccine. The specimen was CD4+ T cells from PBMCs cultured with HCoV-229E spike peptides, collected after COVID-19 vaccination. CDR3 coding DNA: TGTGCCAGCAGCCAAGACCTGACCGGGACACGAGAGACCCAGTACTTC. This codes for CASSQDLTGTRETQYF.